The 14 T cell receptor beta chains below come from one sample, sequenced in a study of cytomegalovirus exposure and HLA in healthy donors. Primers included in the PCR were 60 Vbeta and 13 Jbeta primers. Using immunoSEQ multiplex PCR, the repertoire was profiled, and TCRdb retains in-frame clones only, with some absent. This sample has some 130,000 clones, with approximately 80% found just once. Sequenced: PBMCs. Receptors were obtained from a female donor in good health and CMV-seronegative.

V gene TRBV7-2 combines with J gene TRBJ2-5; 10 positions agree with TRBD2. The assigned J gene may be wrong: the sequence end matches TRBJ2-7 better. The CDR3 has 15 amino acids. Germline CDR1 reads SGHTA; CDR2 reads FQGNSA. The CDR3 bases are TGTGCCAGCAGCGCATCTAGCGGGAGCTCCTACGAGCAGTACTTC. Encoded protein: CASSASSGSSYEQYF.

The rearrangement links TRBV6-5 to TRBJ1-4; no clear D gene. The CDR3 totals 13 residues. Germline assignment: CDR1 MNHEY and CDR2 SVGAGI. V was shortened by 6 bases and J by 7 bases, with 12 bases between the two germline ends. CDR3 sequence (DNA): TGTGCCAGCAGCCCCGAGATCCGTGAAAAACTGTTTTTT. Translating gives CASSPEIREKLFF.

Details on this clone: Other DNA sequences in the sample encode the same CDR3. The chain recombines TRBV28 with TRBJ1-5; 10 nucleotides line up with TRBD1. Germline values: CDR1 MDHEN, CDR2 SYDVKM. V shed 2 bases, J shed 2 bases, and the junction held 0 bases outside the gene matches. CDR3 length: 15 residues. CDR3 DNA sequence: TGTGCCAGCAGTTTAGGGACAGGGGGCAATCAGCCCCAGCATTTT. It encodes CASSLGTGGNQPQHF.

The CDR3 coding sequence is TGTGCCACTTCGGGACTAGCGGAGCAAGAGACCCAGTACTTC. This translates into CATSGLAEQETQYF. The V and J genes are TRBV15 and TRBJ2-5; TRBD2 matches 11 bases. This CDR3 has 14 residues. Germline V gene data show CDR1 as LNHNV and CDR2 as YYDKDF (reference sequence). V shed 9 bases and J 2 bases; nucleotides not matched to a gene: 5. The entire variable domain, with the rest obtained from reference TRBV15 and TRBJ2-5, is as follows: DAMVIQNPRYQVTQFGKPVTLSCSQTLNHNVMYWYQQKSSQAPKLLFHYYDKDFNNEADTPDNFQSRRPNTSFCFLDIRSPGLGDTAMYLCATSGLAEQETQYFGPGTRLLVL.

J is TRBJ2-1 and V is TRBV13; 9 bases fit TRBD2. CDR1 and CDR2 (germline): PRHDT, FYEKMQ (reference sequence). CDR3 length: 16 amino acids. With 1 base clipped from V and 3 bases from J, the junction kept 4 bases outside the gene matches. CDR3 bases: TGTGCCAGCAGCTTAGAGACTAGCGGTGTCTACAATGAGCAGTTCTTC. Amino acids: CASSLETSGVYNEQFF.

The chain links TRBV4-3 to TRBJ2-1, with TRBD2 matching 7 bases. After removal of 0 bases from V and 5 bases from J, the junction contained 10 bases not matched to a gene. Germline CDR1 and CDR2: LGHNA and YSLEER. CDR3 size: 17 residues. CDR3 residues: CASSQDRTGGPHNEQFF. CDR3 nucleotides: TGCGCCAGCAGCCAAGATCGAACGGGAGGCCCCCACAATGAGCAGTTCTTC.

This clone came up a few times. The chain has TRBV6-1 and TRBJ1-5; the D gene is possibly TRBD1 (6 bases). This CDR3 contains 15 residues. V lost 4 bases and J 6 bases, leaving 16 bases between the germline ends. Looked up from germline, CDR1 is MNHNS and CDR2 is SASEGT. The chain's CDR3 is CASSGRQEKVQPQHF. In DNA, the CDR3 is TGTGCCAGCAGTGGCCGACAGGAAAAGGTTCAGCCCCAGCATTTT.

This clone was seen a single time. The chain carries TRBV30 and TRBJ2-1, with 7 bases that match TRBD2. Unmatched junction bases numbered 3, after V lost 2 bases and J lost 2 bases. The CDR3 is 14 residues long. Per germline, CDR1 GTSNPN and CDR2 SVGIG (reference sequence). CDR3 coding DNA: TGTGCCTGGAGTCGGGGGAGGGCCTACAATGAGCAGTTCTTC. Translating gives CAWSRGRAYNEQFF.

This chain links TRBV18 with TRBJ2-7; D perhaps matches TRBD2 (6 bases). The CDR3 runs 13 residues. Trimming shortened V by 0 bases and J by 4 bases, and 7 bases separated the two germline ends. Looked up from germline, CDR1 is KGHSH and CDR2 is LQKENI. As DNA, the CDR3 is TGTGCCAGCTCACCACCAGGAGGGTACGAGCAGTACTTC. It specifies CASSPPGGYEQYF.

V and J are TRBV7-9 and TRBJ1-4, with D perhaps TRBD1 (6 bases). The CDR3 covers 15 residues. The germline V gene has CDR1 SEHNR and CDR2 FQNEAQ (reference sequence). With 3 bases removed from V and 5 bases from J, the gap between germline ends came to 13 bases. The CDR3 region has the DNA TGTGCCAGCAGCTTTACGACAGGCGGAAATGAAAAACTGTTTTTT. Translating gives CASSFTTGGNEKLFF. Drawing the rest from reference TRBV7-9 and TRBJ1-4, the complete variable domain is DTGVSQNPRHKITKRGQNVTFRCDPISEHNRLYWYRQTLGQGPEFLTYFQNEAQLEKSRLLSDRFSAERPKGSFSTLEIQRTEQGDSAMYLCASSFTTGGNEKLFFGSGTQLSVL.

The gene calls are TRBV6-6 and TRBJ2-7; maybe TRBD1 (5 bases). The CDR3 contains 15 residues. The germline V gene encodes CDR1 MNHNY and CDR2 SVGAGI (reference sequence). Between the trimmed V and J ends, which lost 4 bases and 3 bases, there was a span of 16 bases. The CDR3 nucleotides read TGTGCCAGCAGTTTTAAGGGGAAAACGGACTACGAGCAGTACTTC. Translated: CASSFKGKTDYEQYF.

The chain recombines TRBV7-9 with TRBJ1-1; D call uncertain. Germline V gene sequence: CDR1 SEHNR, CDR2 FQNEAQ (reference sequence). This CDR3 has 14 amino acids. Trimming took off 4 bases at V and 0 bases at J, with 9 bases between the two ends. The CDR3 spells CASSSRALNTEAFF. CDR3 sequence (DNA): TGTGCCAGCAGCTCGCGGGCCTTGAACACTGAAGCTTTCTTT.

This clone was observed a handful of times. The chain recombines TRBV5-4 with TRBJ2-1; D remains ambiguous. Deletions cut 1 base from V and 1 base from J, with 9 bases between. Germline loops: CDR1 SGHNT, CDR2 YYREEE (reference sequence). CDR3 size: 15 residues. The CDR3 sequence: CASSLTGESYNEQFF. For the CDR3, the DNA is TGTGCCAGCAGCTTGACTGGAGAATCCTACAATGAGCAGTTCTTC.

The rearrangement uses TRBV19 and TRBJ2-7; 8 bases match TRBD1. The CDR3 contains 14 residues. V was pared by 3 bases and J by 3 bases, with 4 bases of the junction left unmatched. In germline, CDR1 is LNHDA, CDR2 SQIVND (reference sequence). The DNA of the CDR3 is TGTGCCAGTAGTATGGGACAGGCCTTCTACGAGCAGTACTTC. It specifies CASSMGQAFYEQYF.